One sample yielded the 15 T cell receptor beta chains listed below, sequenced in a study of immune cell composition in non-small cell lung cancer. Normal lung sampling was at least 3 cm from the tumour, as distant as possible. Repertoires were generated with immunoSEQ multiplex PCR, while TCRdb's copy carries only in-frame clones and drops some. The table has 4,000 to 5,000 clones, 71% seen once; the top ten hold 8% to 10%. Sequenced sample: non-adjacent lung tissue. All receptors derive from a human donor with non-small cell lung cancer.

V is TRBV28 and J is TRBJ1-2, with 12 bases that match TRBD1. Trimming removed 3 bases from V and 7 bases from J; junction bases left unmatched: 6. The length of the CDR3 is 15 residues. Germline V gives CDR1 MDHEN, CDR2 SYDVKM. The CDR3 bases are TGTGCCAGCAGTTTCGGGGACAGGGGGCGGGGTGGCTACACCTTC. Amino acid sequence: CASSFGDRGRGGYTF.

The genes are TRBV28 and TRBJ2-2, with D unclear. The CDR3 is 14 amino acids. CDR1 is MDHEN, CDR2 SYDVKM, per germline. V lost 4 bases and J lost 2, with 8 bases in between. The CDR3 spells CASSYNTNTGELFF. CDR3 coding DNA: TGTGCCAGCAGTTACAATACAAACACCGGGGAGCTGTTTTTT.

The V gene is TRBV6-6, the J gene TRBJ2-7; D is uncertain. Germline CDR1 reads MNHNY; CDR2 reads SVGAGI (reference sequence). The CDR3 loop spans 14 amino acids. The V and J ends lost 7 bases and 2 bases respectively, with 15 bases between them. In DNA form, the CDR3 reads TGTGCCAGCAAGTATCGGCAGTCAACCTACGAGCAGTACTTC. Its protein is CASKYRQSTYEQYF.

The chain is built from TRBV7-9 and TRBJ1-1; D is ambiguous. The CDR3 sequence is 14 residues long. V lost 8 bases and J 5 bases, leaving 18 bases between the germline ends. Germline CDR1 reads SEHNR; CDR2 reads FQNEAQ (reference sequence). CDR3 in amino acids: CASRSSLRGTEAFF. As DNA, the CDR3 is TGTGCCAGCCGCTCCTCTCTACGGGGAACTGAAGCTTTCTTT.

The V and J genes are TRBV6-5 and TRBJ1-1; 7 bases match TRBD1. Trimming at V came to 4 bases and at J to 0 bases, leaving 8 bases not matched to a gene. The germline V gene encodes CDR1 MNHEY and CDR2 SVGAGI. The CDR3 is made up of 16 amino acids. The CDR3 protein is CASSLQTGTVNTEAFF. CDR3 DNA: TGTGCCAGCAGTTTGCAGACAGGGACCGTGAACACTGAAGCTTTCTTT.

The V gene is TRBV14, the J gene TRBJ2-7; D possibly corresponds to TRBD1 (6 bases). CDR3 size: 15 residues. CDR1 is SGHDN, CDR2 FVKESK, per germline. Trimming cost V 1 base and J 2 bases, with 12 bases left between them. The CDR3 nucleotides read TGTGCCAGCAGCCAAGGTCTAGGGGGAGCCTACGAGCAGTACTTC. Translating it yields CASSQGLGGAYEQYF. The full variable domain, completed using reference TRBV14 and TRBJ2-7, is EAGVTQFPSHSVIEKGQTVTLRCDPISGHDNLYWYRRVMGKEIKFLLHFVKESKQDESGMPNNRFLAERTGGTYSTLKVQPAELEDSGVYFCASSQGLGGAYEQYFGPGTRLTVT.

The chain has TRBV29-1 and TRBJ2-5, with unresolved D. The V end lost 5 bases, the J end lost 2 bases, and 9 bases lay between the germline ends. The CDR3 is 12 residues long. CDR1 is SQVTM, CDR2 ANQGSEA, per germline. CDR3 protein: CSVQPDQETQYF. The CDR3 region has the DNA TGCAGCGTTCAACCCGATCAAGAGACCCAGTACTTC. The full variable domain, with the rest looked up from reference TRBV29-1 and TRBJ2-5, is SAVISQKPSRDICQRGTSLTIQCQVDSQVTMMFWYRQQPGQSLTLIATANQGSEATYESGFVIDKFPISRPNLTFSTLTVSNMSPEDSSIYLCSVQPDQETQYFGPGTRLLVL.

The CDR3 sequence is CASSLAGGGRNEKLFF. As DNA, the CDR3 is TGTGCCAGCAGCTTAGCGGGCGGGGGCCGTAATGAAAAACTGTTTTTT. The V gene is TRBV11-2, the J gene TRBJ1-4; weak D call: TRBD1 (6 bases). The CDR3 is made up of 16 amino acids. V lost 1 base to trimming and J lost 4 bases, with 13 bases between them. The germline V gene encodes CDR1 SGHAT and CDR2 FQNNGV.

Here the CDR3 reads CASSLGQGSNQPQHF. In nucleotides, the CDR3 is TGTGCCAGCAGCTTAGGGCAGGGTAGCAATCAGCCCCAGCATTTT. The gene calls are TRBV7-8 and TRBJ1-5; possible D gene TRBD1, 5 bases. With 1 base removed from V and 0 bases from J, the gap between germline ends came to 7 bases. The CDR3 totals 15 residues. CDR1 and CDR2 from the germline V gene are SGHVS and FQNEAQ.

This clone was detected a few times. The CDR3 DNA reads as TGCGCCAGCAGCCCCTTGTCGGGTCAGCCCCAGCATTTT. Translation gives CASSPLSGQPQHF. The chain joins TRBV4-1 to TRBJ1-5; D is unresolved. The V gene's germline CDR1 is MGHRA and CDR2 YSYEKL. Trimming removed 4 bases at V and 6 bases at J, with 10 bases between. CDR3 size: 13 residues.

The chain couples TRBV6-1 to TRBJ1-6; D is unresolved. V was shortened by 1 base and J by 10 bases, with 11 bases between the two germline ends. The CDR3 spans 14 residues. CDR1 and CDR2 from the germline V gene are MNHNS and SASEGT. The CDR3 DNA is TGTGCCAGCAGTGAAGGGGGATTTAACTCACCCCTCCACTTT. It is translated as CASSEGGFNSPLHF.

The V call is TRBV10-2, the J call TRBJ1-1; a weak D match, TRBD1 (5 bases). The CDR3 runs to 13 residues. The germline V gene encodes CDR1 WSHSY and CDR2 SAAADI. Trimming removed 10 bases at V and 1 base at J, with 13 bases between. CDR3 region: CATGGVPNTEAFF. The CDR3 nucleotides are TGCGCCACCGGGGGGGTTCCGAACACTGAAGCTTTCTTT.

V usage is TRBV5-1 and J usage is TRBJ2-1; D remains ambiguous. This CDR3 comprises 13 residues. Looked up from germline, CDR1 is SGHRS and CDR2 is YFSETQ. Trimming left V 1 base short and J 4 bases short, with 6 bases between. The CDR3 bases are TGCGCCAGCAGCTTGAGCAGATACAATGAGCAGTTCTTC. It yields the protein CASSLSRYNEQFF.

The J gene is TRBJ2-5, the V gene TRBV7-9; TRBD2 matches 16 bases. Germline-derived CDR1 and CDR2 are SEHNR and FQNEAQ (reference sequence). CDR3 size: 18 residues. With 4 bases clipped from V and 3 bases from J, the junction kept 8 bases outside the gene matches. Here the CDR3 DNA reads TGTGCCAGCAGCTCGCCGGGACTAGCGGGGGGGAGCAAAGAGACCCAGTACTTC. This gives the protein CASSSPGLAGGSKETQYF.

This rearrangement joins TRBV11-1 to TRBJ2-1; no definite D call. Germline loops: CDR1 SGHAT, CDR2 FQDESV (reference sequence). The CDR3 length is 16 residues. V lost 4 bases and J lost 1, with 14 bases in between. CDR3 in DNA: TGTGCCAGCAGCTCAACAGATACACTATCCTACAATGAGCAGTTCTTC. Amino acids: CASSSTDTLSYNEQFF.